These T cell receptor beta chains were read from a single sample in a study of cytomegalovirus exposure and HLA in healthy donors. Repertoires were generated with immunoSEQ multiplex PCR, while TCRdb's copy carries only in-frame clones and drops some. The sample records under 100,000 clones, roughly 79% being singletons. Material for sequencing was PBMCs. All receptors derive from a woman in her 70s in good health and CMV-seropositive. Both conserved end residues are part of each CDR3. Each record gives: J gene, D gene, clone size, V gene, CDR3 protein, CDR3 DNA. The D gene is left open where the match is weak. Not all rows give a size; the values are once, few, many and, for expanded clones, a class.

TRBJ1-2 TRBD1 . TRBV19 CASSSSRGHSGGHNYGYTF TGTGCCAGTAGTTCTAGTCGAGGTCACTCAGGGGGCCATAACTATGGCTACACCTTC
TRBJ1-2 . . TRBV21-1 CASSKHRVNYGYTF TGTGCCAGCAGCAAGCACAGGGTTAACTATGGCTACACCTTC
TRBJ2-3 TRBD1 . TRBV7-3 CASSLTGQGDTQYF TGTGCCAGCAGCTTAACGGGACAGGGTGATACGCAGTATTTT
TRBJ1-2 TRBD1 . TRBV9 CASSASEVGQHYGYTF TGTGCCAGCAGCGCCTCCGAAGTGGGACAGCACTATGGCTACACCTTC
TRBJ1-4 . few TRBV5-1 CASSLDRDNGRKLFF TGCGCCAGCAGCTTGGACCGGGACAACGGAAGAAAACTGTTTTTT
TRBJ2-7 . . TRBV14 CASSQGSTGKQYF TGTGCCAGCAGCCAAGGAAGCACGGGGAAGCAGTACTTC
TRBJ2-1 . . TRBV10-3 CAISVLGAYNEQFF TGTGCCATCAGTGTGCTGGGAGCCTACAATGAGCAGTTCTTC
TRBJ2-7 . few TRBV6-5 CASSSTGQGPAKQYF TGTGCCAGCAGTTCTACTGGGCAGGGCCCCGCGAAGCAGTACTTC
TRBJ1-2 TRBD1 few TRBV28 CASSSSTGGYGYTF TGTGCCAGCAGTTCCTCGACAGGGGGTTATGGCTACACCTTC
TRBJ2-1 TRBD1 . TRBV10-3 CAITQRQGNEQFF TGTGCCATCACTCAAAGACAGGGCAATGAGCAGTTCTTC
TRBJ2-7 TRBD2 . TRBV28 CASSLTGRGVNEQYF TGTGCCAGCAGTTTAACCGGGAGGGGCGTCAACGAGCAGTACTTC
TRBJ2-7 . . TRBV29-1 CSVGPGSVYEQYF TGCAGCGTTGGACCCGGGAGTGTCTACGAGCAGTACTTC
TRBJ1-6 . . TRBV28 CASREDHRDSSPLHF TGTGCCAGCAGGGAAGACCACAGGGATAGTTCACCCCTCCACTTT
TRBJ1-2 TRBD1 few TRBV6-6 CASSARDRGAGYTF TGTGCCAGCAGTGCCCGGGACAGGGGAGCTGGCTACACCTTC
TRBJ2-7 TRBD1 . TRBV13 CASSSRTGLVPYEQYF TGTGCCAGCAGCTCCAGGACAGGCCTAGTCCCCTACGAGCAGTACTTC
TRBJ2-7 TRBD1 . TRBV19 CASSIPGQLYEQYF TGTGCCAGTAGTATCCCGGGACAGCTCTACGAGCAGTACTTC
TRBJ2-5 . few TRBV18 CASSPGSDETQYF TGTGCCAGCTCACCCGGGAGTGATGAGACCCAGTACTTC
TRBJ1-1 . . TRBV28 CASSLMTELNTEAFF TGTGCCAGCAGCTTAATGACAGAACTAAACACTGAAGCTTTCTTT
TRBJ1-1 . . TRBV4-3 CASSLLPGTEAFF TGCGCCAGCAGCTTACTCCCGGGCACTGAAGCTTTCTTT
TRBJ2-1 TRBD2 . TRBV7-9 CSSSTSSGFYNEQFF TGTTCCAGCAGCACCTCTAGCGGATTCTACAATGAGCAGTTCTTC
TRBJ1-4 . . TRBV4-3 CASRDSSGNEKLFF TGCGCCAGCAGAGACAGCTCGGGTAATGAAAAACTGTTTTTT
TRBJ2-3 TRBD1 . TRBV7-9 CASSTGTGDTDTQYF TGTGCCAGCAGTACCGGGACAGGCGACACAGATACGCAGTATTTT
TRBJ2-7 . . TRBV2 CASSEEVTYEQYF TGTGCCAGCAGTGAGGAGGTGACCTACGAGCAGTACTTC
TRBJ1-5 . . TRBV27 CASSLSKGDGQPQHF TGTGCCAGCAGTTTATCGAAGGGGGACGGTCAGCCCCAGCATTTT
TRBJ2-5 TRBD2 . TRBV11-2 CASSLRLAGRQETQYF TGTGCCAGCAGCTTACGACTAGCGGGAAGGCAAGAGACCCAGTACTTC
TRBJ1-1 TRBD1 . TRBV20-1 CSARGDSEAFF TGCAGTGCTAGAGGGGACAGTGAAGCTTTCTTT
TRBJ2-4 TRBD2 . TRBV9 CASSPGLAGGLQNIQYF TGTGCCAGCAGCCCGGGACTAGCGGGAGGGCTCCAAAACATTCAGTACTTC
TRBJ2-7 TRBD2 . TRBV7-2 CASSLGTSGNYEQYF TGTGCCAGCAGCTTAGGGACTAGCGGGAACTACGAGCAGTACTTC
TRBJ1-5 . . TRBV30 CAWSVSGQPQHF TGTGCCTGGAGTGTATCAGGGCAGCCCCAGCATTTT
TRBJ1-1 . . TRBV5-1 CASGAHSRLNTEAFF TGCGCCAGCGGGGCACATAGTAGACTGAACACTGAAGCTTTCTTT
TRBJ2-4 . . TRBV12-1 CASSFGRLLAKNIQYF TGTGCCAGCAGCTTTGGGCGGCTTCTAGCCAAAAACATTCAGTACTTC
TRBJ2-7 TRBD1 . TRBV19 CASSRQGAPYEQYF TGTGCCAGTAGCCGACAGGGGGCCCCCTACGAGCAGTACTTC
TRBJ2-3 TRBD2 few TRBV4-1 CASSQATTSGSADTQYF TGCGCCAGCAGCCAAGCAACGACTAGCGGGAGCGCAGATACGCAGTATTTT
TRBJ2-7 TRBD2 . TRBV14 CASSLAGEQYF TGTGCCAGCAGCCTAGCGGGAGAGCAGTACTTC
TRBJ1-1 TRBD1 . TRBV28 CAGGDRVTEAFF TGTGCCGGGGGAGACAGGGTCACTGAAGCTTTCTTT
TRBJ2-4 . . TRBV11-2 CACRGLTKNIQYF TGTGCTTGCAGGGGTCTTACCAAAAACATTCAGTACTTC
TRBJ2-3 . . TRBV19 CYQRNTQYF TGCTACCAGAGGAATACGCAGTATTTT
TRBJ2-7 . . TRBV30 CAWGLTTYEQYF TGTGCCTGGGGACTTACCACCTACGAGCAGTACTTC
TRBJ2-3 . . TRBV28 CASSPYTDTQYF TGTGCCAGCAGTCCGTACACAGATACGCAGTATTTT
TRBJ2-7 TRBD1 . TRBV11-2 CASSLGTGYEQYF TGTGCCAGCAGCTTAGGGACAGGGTACGAGCAGTACTTC
TRBJ2-5 . . TRBV5-6 CASSFGRVETQYF TGTGCCAGCAGCTTTGGCAGGGTGGAGACCCAGTACTTC
TRBJ1-1 TRBD1 . TRBV9 CASSLMDRGGTEAFF TGTGCCAGCAGCCTCATGGACAGGGGAGGGACTGAAGCTTTCTTT
TRBJ1-1 TRBD1 few TRBV7-2 CASSLTGRNTEAFF TGTGCCAGCAGCTTGACAGGGAGGAACACTGAAGCTTTCTTT
TRBJ2-4 TRBD1 once TRBV25-1 CASSAGTGEWENIQYF TGTGCCAGCAGTGCCGGGACAGGGGAATGGGAAAACATTCAGTACTTC
TRBJ2-7 TRBD2 . TRBV15 CATSDTGVAGDEQYF TGTGCCACCAGCGATACCGGGGTAGCGGGAGACGAGCAGTACTTC
TRBJ2-3 TRBD2 . TRBV7-2 CASSYAGVTDTQYF TGTGCCAGCAGCTACGCGGGGGTCACAGATACGCAGTATTTT
TRBJ1-5 TRBD1 . TRBV18 CASSWGTGDQPQHF TGTGCCAGCTCCTGGGGGACAGGGGATCAGCCCCAGCATTTT
TRBJ1-2 TRBD1 . TRBV18 CASSPEIGGNYGYTF TGTGCCAGCTCACCAGAGATAGGGGGCAACTATGGCTACACCTTC
TRBJ2-5 . . TRBV6-6 CASNIPSGAETQYF TGTGCCAGCAATATACCATCAGGGGCAGAGACCCAGTACTTC
TRBJ1-1 TRBD1 . TRBV6-6 CASRGQGSTFF TGTGCCAGCAGGGGACAGGGAAGTACTTTCTTT
TRBJ2-1 . . TRBV6-5 CASSRLADSYNEQFF TGTGCCAGCAGTCGTCTTGCAGATTCCTACAATGAGCAGTTCTTC